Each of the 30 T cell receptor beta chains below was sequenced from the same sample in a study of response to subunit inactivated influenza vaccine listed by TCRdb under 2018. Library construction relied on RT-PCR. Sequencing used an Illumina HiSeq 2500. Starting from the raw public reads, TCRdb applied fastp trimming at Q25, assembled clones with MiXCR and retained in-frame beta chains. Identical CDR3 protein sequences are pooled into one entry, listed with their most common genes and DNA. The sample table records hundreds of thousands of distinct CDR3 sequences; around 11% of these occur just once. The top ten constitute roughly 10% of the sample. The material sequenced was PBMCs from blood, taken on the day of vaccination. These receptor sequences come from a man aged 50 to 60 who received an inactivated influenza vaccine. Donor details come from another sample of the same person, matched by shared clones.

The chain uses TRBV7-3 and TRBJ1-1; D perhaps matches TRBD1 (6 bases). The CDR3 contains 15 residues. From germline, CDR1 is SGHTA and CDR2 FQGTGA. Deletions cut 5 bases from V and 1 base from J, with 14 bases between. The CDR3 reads CASSTGQPGNTEAFF. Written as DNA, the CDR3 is TGTGCCAGCAGCACGGGACAACCGGGGAACACTGAAGCTTTCTTT.

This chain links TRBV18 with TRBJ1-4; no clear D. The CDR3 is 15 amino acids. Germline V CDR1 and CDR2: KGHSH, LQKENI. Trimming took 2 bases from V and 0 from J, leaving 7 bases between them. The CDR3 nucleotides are TGTGCCAGCTCACCAACGGGTGCAACTAATGAAAAACTGTTTTTT. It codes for CASSPTGATNEKLFF.

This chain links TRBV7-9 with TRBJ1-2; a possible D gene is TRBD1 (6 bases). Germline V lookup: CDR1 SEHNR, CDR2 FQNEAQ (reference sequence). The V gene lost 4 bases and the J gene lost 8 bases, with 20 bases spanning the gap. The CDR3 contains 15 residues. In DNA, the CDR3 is TGTGCCAGCAGCTCGGCGTCTACGGGGGCGCGGGGCTACACCTTC. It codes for CASSSASTGARGYTF.

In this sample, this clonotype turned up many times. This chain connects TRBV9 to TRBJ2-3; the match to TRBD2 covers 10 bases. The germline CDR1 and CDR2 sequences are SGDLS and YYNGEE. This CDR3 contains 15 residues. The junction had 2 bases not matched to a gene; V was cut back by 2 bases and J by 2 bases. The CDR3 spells CASSVSGGNTDTQYF. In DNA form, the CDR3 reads TGTGCCAGCAGCGTTAGCGGGGGGAACACAGATACGCAGTATTTT.

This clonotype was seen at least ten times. The CDR3 loop reads CASSQEPGQPNTGELFF. In nucleotides, the CDR3 is TGCGCCAGCAGCCAAGAACCGGGACAGCCAAACACCGGGGAGCTGTTTTTT. The chain uses TRBV4-3 and TRBJ2-2; TRBD1 agrees at 7 bases. This CDR3 region has 17 residues. With V trimmed by 0 bases and J by 2 bases, 6 bases remained unmatched. From germline, CDR1 is LGHNA and CDR2 YSLEER.

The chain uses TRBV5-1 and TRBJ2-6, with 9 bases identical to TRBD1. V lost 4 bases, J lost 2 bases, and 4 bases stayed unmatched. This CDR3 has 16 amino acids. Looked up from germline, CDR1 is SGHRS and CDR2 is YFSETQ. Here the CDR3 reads CASSAGQGTGANVLTF. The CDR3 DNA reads TGCGCCAGCAGCGCCGGACAGGGGACTGGGGCCAACGTCCTGACTTTC.

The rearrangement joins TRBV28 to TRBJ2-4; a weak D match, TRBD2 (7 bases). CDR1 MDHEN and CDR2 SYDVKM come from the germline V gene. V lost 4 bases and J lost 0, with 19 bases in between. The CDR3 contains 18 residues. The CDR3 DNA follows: TGTGCCAGCAGTTCGGGGTCGAGGGGGGGAGTAGCCAAAAACATTCAGTACTTC. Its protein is CASSSGSRGGVAKNIQYF.

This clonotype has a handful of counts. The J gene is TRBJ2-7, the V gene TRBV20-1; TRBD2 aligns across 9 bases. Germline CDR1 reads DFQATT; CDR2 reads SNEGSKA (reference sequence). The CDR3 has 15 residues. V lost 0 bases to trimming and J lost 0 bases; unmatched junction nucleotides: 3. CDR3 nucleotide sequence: TGCAGTGCTAGAGAGAGCGGGGGGCCCTCCTACGAGCAGTACTTC. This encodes CSARESGGPSYEQYF.

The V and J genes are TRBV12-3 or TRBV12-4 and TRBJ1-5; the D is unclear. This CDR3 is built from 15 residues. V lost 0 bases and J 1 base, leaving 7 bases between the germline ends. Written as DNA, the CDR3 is TGTGCCAGCAGTTTAGCGGAAGGGAGCAATCAGCCCCAGCATTTT. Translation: CASSLAEGSNQPQHF.

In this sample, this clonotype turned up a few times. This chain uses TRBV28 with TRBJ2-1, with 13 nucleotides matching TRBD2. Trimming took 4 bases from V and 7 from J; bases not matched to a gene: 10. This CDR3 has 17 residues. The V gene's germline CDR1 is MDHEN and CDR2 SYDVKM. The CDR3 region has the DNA TGTGCCAGCAGTTCCCACCCGGGACTAGCGGGAAGAAATGAGCAGTTCTTC. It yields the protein CASSSHPGLAGRNEQFF.

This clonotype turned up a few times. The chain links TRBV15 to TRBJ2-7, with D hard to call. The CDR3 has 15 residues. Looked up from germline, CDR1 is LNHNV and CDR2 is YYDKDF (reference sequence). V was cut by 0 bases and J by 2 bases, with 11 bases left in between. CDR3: CATSRDRLTTYEQYF. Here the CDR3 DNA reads TGTGCCACCAGCAGAGATCGATTAACCACCTACGAGCAGTACTTC.

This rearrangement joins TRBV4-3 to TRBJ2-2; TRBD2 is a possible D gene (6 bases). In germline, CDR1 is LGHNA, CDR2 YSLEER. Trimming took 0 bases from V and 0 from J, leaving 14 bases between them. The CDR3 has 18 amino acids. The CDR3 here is CASSQDGWVAANTGELFF. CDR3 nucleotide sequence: TGCGCCAGCAGCCAAGATGGGTGGGTAGCGGCGAACACCGGGGAGCTGTTTTTT.

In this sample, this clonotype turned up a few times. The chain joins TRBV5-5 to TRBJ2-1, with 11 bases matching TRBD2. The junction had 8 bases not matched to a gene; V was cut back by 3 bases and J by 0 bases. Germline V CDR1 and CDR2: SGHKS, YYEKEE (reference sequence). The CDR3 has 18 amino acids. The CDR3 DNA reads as TGTGCCAGCAGCTCCCGACTAGCGGGAACCAGCTCCTACAATGAGCAGTTCTTC. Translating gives CASSSRLAGTSSYNEQFF.

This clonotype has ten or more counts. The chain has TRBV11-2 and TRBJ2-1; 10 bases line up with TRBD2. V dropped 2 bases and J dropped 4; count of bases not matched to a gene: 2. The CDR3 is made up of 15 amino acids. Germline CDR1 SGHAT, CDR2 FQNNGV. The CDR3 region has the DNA TGTGCCAGCAGCTTAAGCGGGGGGGAGTACAATGAGCAGTTCTTC. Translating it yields CASSLSGGEYNEQFF.

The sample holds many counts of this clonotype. The CDR3 coding sequence is TGTGCCAGCAGCTTAGCGGCTAGAGGGGATACGCAGTATTTT. Its translation is CASSLAARGDTQYF. The V gene is TRBV11-2, the J gene TRBJ2-3, with a possible D match to TRBD2 (5 bases). V lost 1 base to trimming and J lost 6 bases, with 11 bases between them. Germline values: CDR1 SGHAT, CDR2 FQNNGV. The CDR3 is 14 residues long.

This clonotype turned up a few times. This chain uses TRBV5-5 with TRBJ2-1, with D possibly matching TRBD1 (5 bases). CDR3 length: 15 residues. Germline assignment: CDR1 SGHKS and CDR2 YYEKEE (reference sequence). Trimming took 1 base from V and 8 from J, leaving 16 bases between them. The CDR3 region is CASSLRRGPADEQFF. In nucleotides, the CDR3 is TGTGCCAGCAGCTTGAGAAGGGGTCCAGCCGATGAGCAGTTCTTC.

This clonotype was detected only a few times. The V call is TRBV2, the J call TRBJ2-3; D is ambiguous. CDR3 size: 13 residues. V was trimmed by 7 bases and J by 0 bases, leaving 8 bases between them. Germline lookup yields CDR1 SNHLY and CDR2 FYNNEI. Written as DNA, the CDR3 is TGTGCCAGCATCTTAGAGAGCACAGATACGCAGTATTTT. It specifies CASILESTDTQYF.

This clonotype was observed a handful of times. In DNA form, the CDR3 reads TGTGCCTGGAGTGTAGTCAGGGGAGACACTGAAGCTTTCTTT. It yields the protein CAWSVVRGDTEAFF. V is TRBV30 and J is TRBJ1-1, with a tentative D call TRBD1 (6 bases). The CDR3 consists of 14 residues. Germline values: CDR1 GTSNPN, CDR2 SVGIG (reference sequence). The V end was cut by 0 bases, the J end by 3 bases, with 11 bases between.

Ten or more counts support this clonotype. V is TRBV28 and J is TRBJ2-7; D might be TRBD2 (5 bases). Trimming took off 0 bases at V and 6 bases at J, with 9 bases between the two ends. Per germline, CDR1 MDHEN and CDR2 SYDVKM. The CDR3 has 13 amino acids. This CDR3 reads CASSLWTGSEQYF. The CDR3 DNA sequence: TGTGCCAGCAGTTTATGGACGGGATCCGAGCAGTACTTC. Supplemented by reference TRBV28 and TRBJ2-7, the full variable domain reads DVKVTQSSRYLVKRTGEKVFLECVQDMDHENMFWYRQDPGLGLRLIYFSYDVKMKEKGDIPEGYSVSREKKERFSLILESASTNQTSMYLCASSLWTGSEQYFGPGTRLTVT.

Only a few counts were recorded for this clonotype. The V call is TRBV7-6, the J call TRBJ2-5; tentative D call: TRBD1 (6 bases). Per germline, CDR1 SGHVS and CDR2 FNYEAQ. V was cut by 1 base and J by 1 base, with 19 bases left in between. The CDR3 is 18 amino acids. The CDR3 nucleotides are TGTGCCAGCAGCTTAGGATCCCTGACAGGAGCCTCCCAAGAGACCCAGTACTTC. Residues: CASSLGSLTGASQETQYF.

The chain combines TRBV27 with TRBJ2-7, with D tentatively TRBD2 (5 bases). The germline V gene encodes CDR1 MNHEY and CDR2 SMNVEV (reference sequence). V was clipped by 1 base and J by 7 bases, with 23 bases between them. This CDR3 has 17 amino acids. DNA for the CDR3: TGTGCCAGCAGTTTATATCCTAGCCGAGCCCGAGTCGGGGAGCAGTACTTC. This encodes CASSLYPSRARVGEQYF.

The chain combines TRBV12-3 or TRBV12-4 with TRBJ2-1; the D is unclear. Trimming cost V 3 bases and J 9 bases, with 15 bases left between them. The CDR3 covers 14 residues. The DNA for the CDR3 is TGTGCCAGCAGTTTTCTGTCTACTACCAGTGAGCAGTTCTTC. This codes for CASSFLSTTSEQFF.

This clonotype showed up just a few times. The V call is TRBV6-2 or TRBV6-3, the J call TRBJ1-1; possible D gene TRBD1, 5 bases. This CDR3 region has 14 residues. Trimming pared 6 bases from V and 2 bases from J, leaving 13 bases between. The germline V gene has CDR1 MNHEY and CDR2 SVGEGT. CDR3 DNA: TGTGCCAGCAGACGAGCGACAGCTAACACTGAAGCTTTCTTT. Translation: CASRRATANTEAFF.

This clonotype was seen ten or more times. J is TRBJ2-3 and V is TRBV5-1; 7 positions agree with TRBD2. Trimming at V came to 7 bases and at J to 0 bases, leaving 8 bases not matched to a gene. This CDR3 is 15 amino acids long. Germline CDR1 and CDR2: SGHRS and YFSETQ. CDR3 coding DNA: TGCGCCAGCCGCCCGGGGGGAACTAGCACAGATACGCAGTATTTT. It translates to CASRPGGTSTDTQYF.

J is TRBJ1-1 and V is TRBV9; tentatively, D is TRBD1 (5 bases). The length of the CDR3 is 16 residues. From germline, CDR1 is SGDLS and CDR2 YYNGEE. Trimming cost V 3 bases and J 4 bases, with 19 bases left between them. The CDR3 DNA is TGTGCCAGCAGCGCGGGGGGGGGTCTCTTCGGCACTGAAGCTTTCTTT. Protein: CASSAGGGLFGTEAFF.

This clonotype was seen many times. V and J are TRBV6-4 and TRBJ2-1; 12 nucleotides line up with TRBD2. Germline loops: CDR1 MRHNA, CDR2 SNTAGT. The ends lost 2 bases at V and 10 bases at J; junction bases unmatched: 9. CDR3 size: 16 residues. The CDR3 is CASSDPQLAGGGEQFF. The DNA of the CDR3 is TGTGCCAGCAGTGACCCCCAACTAGCGGGGGGCGGAGAGCAGTTCTTC.

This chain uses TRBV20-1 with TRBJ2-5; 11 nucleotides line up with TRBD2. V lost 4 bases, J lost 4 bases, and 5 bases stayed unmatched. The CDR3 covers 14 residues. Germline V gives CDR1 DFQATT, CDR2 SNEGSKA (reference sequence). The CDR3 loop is CSAIAGGPRETQYF. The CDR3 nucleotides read TGCAGTGCTATAGCGGGGGGGCCGAGAGAGACCCAGTACTTC.

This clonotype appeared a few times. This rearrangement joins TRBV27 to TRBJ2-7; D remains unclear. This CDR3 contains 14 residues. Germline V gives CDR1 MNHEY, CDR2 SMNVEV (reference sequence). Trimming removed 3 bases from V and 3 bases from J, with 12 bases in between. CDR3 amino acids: CASSLGREYYEQYF. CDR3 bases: TGTGCCAGCAGTTTGGGTAGGGAATACTACGAGCAGTACTTC.

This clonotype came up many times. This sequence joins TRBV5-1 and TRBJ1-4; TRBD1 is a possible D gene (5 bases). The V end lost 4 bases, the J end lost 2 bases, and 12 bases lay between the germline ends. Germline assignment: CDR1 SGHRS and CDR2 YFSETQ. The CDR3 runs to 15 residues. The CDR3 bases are TGCGCCAGCAGCCCCCAGGGAATTACTAATGAAAAACTGTTTTTT. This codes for CASSPQGITNEKLFF.

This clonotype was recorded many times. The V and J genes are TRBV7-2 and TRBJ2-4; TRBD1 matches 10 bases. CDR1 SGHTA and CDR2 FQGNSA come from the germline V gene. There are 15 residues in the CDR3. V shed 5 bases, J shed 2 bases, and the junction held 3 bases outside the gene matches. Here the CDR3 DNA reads TGTGCCAGCAGCCGGGACAGGGGTACCAAAAACATTCAGTACTTC. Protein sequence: CASSRDRGTKNIQYF.